These 9 T cell receptor beta chains were sequenced from one sample in a study of T cell repertoires in cytomegalovirus infection. TCRdb recomputed calls from the reads with MiXCR, one row per CDR3 protein. Of about 150,000 distinct CDR3 sequences in the sample, around 20% were seen once. The sequencing sample was made of PBMCs. These receptors were obtained from a human donor in good health (CMV status not recorded). Some clones in this sample may be carry-over from other donors' samples.

The CDR3 protein is CASSYAGLAGWNEQFF. DNA for the CDR3: TGTGCCAGCAGTTACGCGGGGCTAGCGGGATGGAATGAGCAGTTCTTC. The chain recombines TRBV6-8 with TRBJ2-1; 9 nucleotides align to TRBD2. J was trimmed by 7 bases and V by 2 bases; bases with no gene match: 9. The CDR3 has 16 residues. Germline V gene lookup returns CDR1 MNHGY and CDR2 SAAAGT.

This clonotype was counted many times. V is TRBV28 and J is TRBJ1-2; 8 bases agree with TRBD1. Germline-derived CDR1 and CDR2 are MDHEN and SYDVKM. V was clipped by 7 bases and J by 4 bases; unmatched bases: 14. The CDR3 is 16 amino acids. As DNA, the CDR3 is TGTGCCAGCATCACGGGGGGTGGCAGGGGGCTCTATGGCTACACCTTC. Translating it yields CASITGGGRGLYGYTF.

In this sample, this clonotype turned up a few times. The V gene is TRBV20-1, the J gene TRBJ1-2; 8 bases are a match to TRBD1. V lost 0 bases and J lost 4; bases outside the gene matches: 4. The CDR3 length is 14 residues. CDR1 is DFQATT, CDR2 SNEGSKA, per germline (reference sequence). Written as DNA, the CDR3 is TGCAGTGCTAGAGATACTGACAGGGGCTATGGCTACACCTTC. Translation gives CSARDTDRGYGYTF.

V gene TRBV28 combines with J gene TRBJ2-7; 7 bases agree with TRBD2. The CDR3 is made up of 14 amino acids. Germline values: CDR1 MDHEN, CDR2 SYDVKM. V shed 3 bases and J 5 bases; nucleotides not matched to a gene: 7. The CDR3 DNA sequence: TGTGCCAGCAGTTTGGATGCGGGAGAAGACGAGCAGTACTTC. Residues: CASSLDAGEDEQYF.

The rearrangement joins TRBV5-5 to TRBJ2-1; 8 positions match TRBD2. Germline V lookup: CDR1 SGHKS, CDR2 YYEKEE (reference sequence). V was clipped by 3 bases and J by 7 bases; unmatched bases: 9. The CDR3 is 15 amino acids. The CDR3 is CASSWSGSERNEQFF. The CDR3, as DNA: TGTGCCAGCAGCTGGAGCGGGAGTGAGCGAAATGAGCAGTTCTTC.

This clonotype was seen repeatedly, ten times or more. The chain recombines TRBV7-3 with TRBJ2-3, with TRBD2 matching 8 bases. CDR3 length: 15 amino acids. Germline V gene data show CDR1 as SGHTA and CDR2 as FQGTGA. V gave up 5 bases and J gave up 3 bases; unmatched junction bases: 7. CDR3 sequence: CASSPQGLATDTQYF. DNA of the CDR3: TGTGCCAGCAGCCCTCAAGGACTAGCTACAGATACGCAGTATTTT.

This clonotype has just a few counts. The chain has TRBV27 and TRBJ2-7; 8 bases agree with TRBD2. The CDR3 runs to 16 residues. Germline-derived CDR1 and CDR2 are MNHEY and SMNVEV (reference sequence). J gave up 7 bases and V 6 bases, and 17 bases lay outside the gene matches. The CDR3: CASSPSPHGRAGEQYF. Written as DNA, the CDR3 is TGTGCCAGCAGCCCCTCCCCTCACGGGAGGGCGGGGGAGCAGTACTTC.

A few counts support this clonotype. In DNA, the CDR3 is TGTGCCAGTAGTATAGGTCAGGCAGGGTTCACCGGGGAGCTGTTTTTT. Protein sequence: CASSIGQAGFTGELFF. The chain uses TRBV19 and TRBJ2-2, with a tentative D call TRBD1 (5 bases). The CDR3 has 16 residues. The germline gives CDR1 LNHDA, CDR2 SQIVND (reference sequence). V lost 1 base and J lost 4, with 13 bases in between. The entire variable domain, with the rest obtained from reference TRBV19 and TRBJ2-2, is as follows: DGGITQSPKYLFRKEGQNVTLSCEQNLNHDAMYWYRQDPGQGLRLIYYSQIVNDFQKGDIAEGYSVSREKKESFPLTVTSAQKNPTAFYLCASSIGQAGFTGELFFGEGSRLTVL.

This clonotype has at least ten counts. The chain has TRBV7-2 and TRBJ2-7; TRBD2 matches at 8 bases. This CDR3 region has 13 residues. In germline, CDR1 is SGHTA, CDR2 FQGNSA. Unmatched junction bases numbered 2, after V lost 5 bases and J lost 2 bases. The CDR3 here is CASSNSGAYEQYF. CDR3 DNA sequence: TGTGCCAGCAGCAATAGCGGGGCCTACGAGCAGTACTTC.